One and the same sample provided the 5 T cell receptor beta chains below, sequenced in a study of T cell changes during pregnancy in multiple sclerosis (dated by TCRdb to the late 2010s). Libraries were made using the immunoSEQ multiplex PCR assay. This immuneACCESS table, as held by TCRdb, lists in-frame sequences with V and J called but not all clones. Of the missing ones, under half trace to an unresolved V gene in checked studies; the others have no known cause. Here the sample has some 21,000 clones; roughly 89% occur a single time. Of the sample, 4.5% to 5.5% is held by the ten largest clones. The sequencing used CD8+ T cells from peripheral blood mononuclear cells, collected in the second trimester of pregnancy. Receptor source: a female donor in good health, enrolled as a control in a pregnancy study.

V is TRBV7-8 and J is TRBJ2-3; TRBD2 agrees at 7 bases. Germline V gives CDR1 SGHVS, CDR2 FQNEAQ. The CDR3 loop spans 15 amino acids. The J segment lost 7 bases and the V segment lost 1 base, leaving 8 bases of the junction unmatched. The CDR3 here is CASSLGTSRWNTQYF. The DNA of the CDR3 is TGTGCCAGCAGCTTAGGGACTAGTCGGTGGAATACGCAGTATTTT.

V gene TRBV9 combines with J gene TRBJ2-2; TRBD2 matches 12 bases. Germline CDR1 SGDLS, CDR2 YYNGEE. The CDR3 runs to 15 residues. Trimming at V came to 6 bases and at J to 4 bases, leaving 4 bases not matched to a gene. The CDR3 protein is CASTSSGRATGELFF. CDR3 nucleotides: TGTGCCAGCACCTCTAGCGGGAGGGCCACCGGGGAGCTGTTTTTT. The full variable domain, in which reference TRBV9 and TRBJ2-2 provide the parts outside the CDR3, is DSGVTQTPKHLITATGQRVTLRCSPRSGDLSVYWYQQSLDQGLQFLIQYYNGEERAKGNILERFSAQQFPDLHSELNLSSLELGDSALYFCASTSSGRATGELFFGEGSRLTVL.

This chain links TRBV5-4 with TRBJ2-3; 7 nucleotides match TRBD2. This CDR3 is built from 15 residues. The V gene end was trimmed by 2 bases and the J gene end by 4 bases; junction bases not matched to a gene: 7. The germline CDR1 and CDR2 sequences are SGHNT and YYREEE (reference sequence). The CDR3 loop is CASSFGGSGPDTQYF. CDR3 nucleotide sequence: TGTGCCAGCAGCTTTGGCGGGAGTGGTCCAGATACGCAGTATTTT. The variable domain in full, completed from reference TRBV5-4 and TRBJ2-3, reads ETGVTQSPTHLIKTRGQQVTLRCSSQSGHNTVSWYQQALGQGPQFIFQYYREEENGRGNFPPRFSGLQFPNYSSELNVNALELDDSALYLCASSFGGSGPDTQYFGPGTRLTVL.

This chain links TRBV5-6 with TRBJ1-1; no clear D gene. The germline gives CDR1 SGHDT, CDR2 YYEEEE. The V end lost 1 base, the J end lost 8 bases, and 12 bases lay between the germline ends. This CDR3 comprises 13 residues. CDR3 DNA: TGTGCCAGCAGCTTGAGCCCCTCGGTGGAAGCTTTCTTT. The encoded protein is CASSLSPSVEAFF. The whole variable domain, remainder taken from reference TRBV5-6 and TRBJ1-1, is DAGVTQSPTHLIKTRGQQVTLRCSPKSGHDTVSWYQQALGQGPQFIFQYYEEEERQRGNFPDRFSGHQFPNYSSELNVNALLLGDSALYLCASSLSPSVEAFFGQGTRLTVV.

This chain uses TRBV15 with TRBJ2-7; 10 bases align to TRBD1. Germline values: CDR1 LNHNV, CDR2 YYDKDF (reference sequence). J was trimmed by 6 bases and V by 4 bases; bases with no gene match: 9. CDR3 size: 15 residues. CDR3 bases: TGTGCCACCAGCAAATTCCGGGACAGGGGCTTCGAGCAGTACTTC. Encoded protein: CATSKFRDRGFEQYF.